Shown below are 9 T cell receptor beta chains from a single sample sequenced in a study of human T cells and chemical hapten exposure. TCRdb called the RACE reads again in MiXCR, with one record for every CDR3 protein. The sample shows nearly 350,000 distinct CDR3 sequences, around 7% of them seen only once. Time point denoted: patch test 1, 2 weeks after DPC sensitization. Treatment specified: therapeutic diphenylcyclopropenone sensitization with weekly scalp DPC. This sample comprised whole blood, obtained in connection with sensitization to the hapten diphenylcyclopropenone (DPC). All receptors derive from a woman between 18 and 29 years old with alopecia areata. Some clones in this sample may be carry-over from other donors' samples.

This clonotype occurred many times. The CDR3 region has the DNA TGCAGCGTTAGGGATTCACTGGAGACCCAGTACTTC. Translated: CSVRDSLETQYF. The gene calls are TRBV29-1 and TRBJ2-5; D is unresolved. The V end was cut by 5 bases, the J end by 5 bases, with 12 bases between. Germline CDR1 reads SQVTM; CDR2 reads ANQGSEA. This CDR3 is built from 12 residues.

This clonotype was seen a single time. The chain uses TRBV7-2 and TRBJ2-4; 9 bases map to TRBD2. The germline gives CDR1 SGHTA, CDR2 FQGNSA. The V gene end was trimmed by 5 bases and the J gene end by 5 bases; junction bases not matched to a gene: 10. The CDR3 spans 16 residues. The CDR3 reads CASSAGGLAFQNIQYF. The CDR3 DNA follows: TGTGCCAGCAGCGCGGGAGGACTAGCGTTCCAAAACATTCAGTACTTC.

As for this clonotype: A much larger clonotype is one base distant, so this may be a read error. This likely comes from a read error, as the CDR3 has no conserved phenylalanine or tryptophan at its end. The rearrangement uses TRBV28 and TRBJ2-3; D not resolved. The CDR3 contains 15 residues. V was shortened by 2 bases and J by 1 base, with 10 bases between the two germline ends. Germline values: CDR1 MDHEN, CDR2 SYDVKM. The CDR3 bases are TGTGCCAGCAGTTTAGGTAGTATGGGCACAGATACGCAGTATATT. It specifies CASSLGSMGTDTQYI.

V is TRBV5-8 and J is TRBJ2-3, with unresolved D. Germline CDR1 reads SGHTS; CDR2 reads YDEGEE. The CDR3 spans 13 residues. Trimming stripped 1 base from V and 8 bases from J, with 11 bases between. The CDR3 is CASSLIESLTQYF. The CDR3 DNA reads TGTGCCAGCAGCTTGATCGAGTCTCTTACGCAGTATTTT.

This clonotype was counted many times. This chain's CDR3 is CASSLSSSGANVLTF. The CDR3 nucleotides are TGTGCCAGCAGTTTATCATCCTCTGGGGCCAACGTCCTGACTTTC. The chain carries TRBV12-3 or TRBV12-4 and TRBJ2-6; no reliable D call. The CDR3 contains 15 residues. With 2 bases removed from V and 0 bases from J, the gap between germline ends came to 5 bases.

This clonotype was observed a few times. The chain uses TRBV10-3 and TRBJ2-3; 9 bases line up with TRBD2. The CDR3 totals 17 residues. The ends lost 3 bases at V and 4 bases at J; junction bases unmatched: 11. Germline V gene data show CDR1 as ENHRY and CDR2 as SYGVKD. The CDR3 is CAISDGVASGESDTQYF. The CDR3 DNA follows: TGTGCCATCAGTGACGGTGTGGCTAGCGGGGAGTCAGATACGCAGTATTTT.

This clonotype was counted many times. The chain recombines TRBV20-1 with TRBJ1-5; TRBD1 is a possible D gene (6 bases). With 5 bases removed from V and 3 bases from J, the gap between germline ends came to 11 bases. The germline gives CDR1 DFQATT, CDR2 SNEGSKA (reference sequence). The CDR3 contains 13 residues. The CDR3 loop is CSAPRGVNQPQHF. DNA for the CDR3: TGCAGTGCTCCCAGGGGAGTCAATCAGCCCCAGCATTTT.

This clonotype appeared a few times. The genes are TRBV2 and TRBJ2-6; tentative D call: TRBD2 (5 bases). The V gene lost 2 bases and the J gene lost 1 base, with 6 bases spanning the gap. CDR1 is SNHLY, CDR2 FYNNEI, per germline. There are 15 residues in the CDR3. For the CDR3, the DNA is TGTGCCAGCAGTGAACGGGAATCTGGGGCCAACGTCCTGACTTTC. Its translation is CASSERESGANVLTF.

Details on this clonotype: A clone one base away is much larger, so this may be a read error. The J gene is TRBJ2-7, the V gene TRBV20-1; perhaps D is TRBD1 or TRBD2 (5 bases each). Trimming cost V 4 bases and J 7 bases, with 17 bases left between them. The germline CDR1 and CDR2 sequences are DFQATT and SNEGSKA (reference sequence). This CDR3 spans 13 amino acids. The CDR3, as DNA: TGCAGTGCTACTCCGGGACCCCTTCGAGAGCAGTACTTC. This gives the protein CSATPGPLREQYF.